This TCR beta chain was documented in a study of T cell responses to AZD1222 COVID-19 vaccine. With respect to this clone: Its target is unknown.

Libraries were prepared by immunoSEQ multiplex PCR; TCRdb keeps only in-frame clonotypes and omits some of them. The repertoire holds around 140,000 clones, with 90% as singletons. Findings of the study overall: Mostly white British, mostly female donors; authors suggested clonal diversity may be underestimated.

Per germline, CDR1 LGHNA and CDR2 YNFKEQ. The junction had 12 bases not matched to a gene; V was cut back by 3 bases and J by 5 bases. The CDR3 has 16 residues. This rearrangement joins TRBV4-2 to TRBJ1-1; the match to TRBD1 covers 7 bases. The receptor was derived from an adult in good health. The sample consisted of peripheral blood, taken on day 0 of AZD1222 vaccination. CDR3 loop: CASSHQGGRTDTEAFF. CDR3 DNA: TGTGCCAGCAGCCACCAGGGGGGTAGGACGGATACTGAAGCTTTCTTT.